This T cell receptor beta chain was sequenced during a study of control samples from healthy donors and cancer patients. The protocol was immunoSEQ multiplex PCR, while the TCRdb copy is restricted to in-frame clones and leaves out a portion. In the table there are 99,000 or so clones, roughly 85% of which are singletons. Germline V gene sequence: CDR1 SGHRS, CDR2 YFSETQ. V gave up 5 bases and J gave up 6 bases, with 18 bases separating them. The CDR3 totals 15 residues. The receptor's source is a woman in her 50s in good health. This sequence joins TRBV5-1 and TRBJ1-5; D is perhaps TRBD1 (5 bases). The specimen sequenced was blood. The DNA of the CDR3 is TGCGCCAGCAGTCCCGGGCAGGGCGGAGGTCAGCCCCAGCATTTT. Protein product: CASSPGQGGGQPQHF.